This is a list of T cell receptor beta chains from one sample in a study of shared clonotypes between healthy human individuals. Data came from immunoSEQ multiplex PCR; TCRdb stores just in-frame clones and leaves some out. The table records 98,000 or so clones, around 68% of them present only once. Sequenced sample: memory CD8+ T cells sorted from blood. The receptors were sampled from a woman younger than 45 in good health. Each CDR3 is given with its conserved first and last residue. The order of the fields is J gene, V gene, clone size, D gene, CDR3 DNA, CDR3 protein. The D gene is left open where the match is weak. Not all rows give a size; the values are once, few, many and, for expanded clones, a class.

TRBJ2-7,TRBV4-2,NA,NA,TGTGCCAGCAGCCAAGATCAGACGGGGGAGCAGTACTTC,CASSQDQTGEQYF
TRBJ1-5,TRBV19,NA,NA,TGTGCCAGCCGGGACCACTATAGCAATCAGCCCCAGCATTTT,CASRDHYSNQPQHF
TRBJ1-5,TRBV14,NA,NA,TGTGCCAGCAGCCCTCGGGGAGAGGGGCAGCCCCAGCATTTT,CASSPRGEGQPQHF
TRBJ2-7,TRBV18,NA,TRBD2,TGTGCCAGCTCACCAGGTAAGGTACCAAGAGGGACTAGCGGGACGACCGGGCGCGAGCAGTACTTC,CASSPGKVPRGTSGTTGREQYF
TRBJ2-1,TRBV6-5,once,NA,TGTGCCAGCAGTCACAGACCAGACAGTGACAATGAGCAGTTCTTC,CASSHRPDSDNEQFF
TRBJ2-1,TRBV11-2,NA,NA,TGTGCCAGCAGCCCCCAAGTGTTTAGGTCATTAGGCTACAATGAGCAGTTCTTC,CASSPQVFRSLGYNEQFF
TRBJ1-5,TRBV28,NA,TRBD1,TGTGCCAGCAGTTCACTTACCCCGAATCGACAGGGGGGAGACAATCAGCCCCAGCATTTT,CASSSLTPNRQGGDNQPQHF
TRBJ2-1,TRBV19,NA,TRBD1,TGTGCCAGTAGTATAGATCGGGACAGGGGGCATAATGAGCAGTTCTTC,CASSIDRDRGHNEQFF
TRBJ2-3,TRBV14,few,NA,TGTGCCAGCAGCCAAGCTGGGCAAGATACGCAGTATTTT,CASSQAGQDTQYF
TRBJ2-3,TRBV9,NA,NA,TGTGCCAGCAGCGTAGGAGGGGCGGCAGATACGCAGTATTTT,CASSVGGAADTQYF
TRBJ2-5,TRBV6-1,many,TRBD1,TGTGCCAGCAGTGAAGCGGCCACGACAGGGGAAGAGACCCAGTACTTC,CASSEAATTGEETQYF
TRBJ2-5,TRBV19,NA,TRBD2,TGTGCCAGTAGAGAGCTAGCGGGAGACGCGGAGACCCAGTACTTC,CASRELAGDAETQYF
TRBJ2-5,TRBV13,NA,NA,TGTGCCAGCAGCAGCAACCAAGAGACCCAGTACTTC,CASSSNQETQYF
TRBJ2-7,TRBV27,NA,NA,TGTGCCAGCAGTTCCACGACCCGGTACGAGCAGTACTTC,CASSSTTRYEQYF
TRBJ2-7,TRBV19,large,NA,TGTGCCAGTAGTATCGCGCTGAGCTCCTACGAGCAGTACTTC,CASSIALSSYEQYF
TRBJ2-7,TRBV6-1,NA,NA,TGTGCCAGTAGTATCGCGCTGAGCTCCTACGAGCAGTACTTC,CASSIALSSYEQYF
TRBJ2-5,TRBV15,NA,NA,TGTGCCACCAGCAGAGATTATGGTGCATTGGTGACCCAGTACTTC,CATSRDYGALVTQYF
TRBJ2-3,TRBV6-5,once,TRBD1,TGTGCCAGCAGCTTAACAGGGGAAGCAGATACGCAGTATTTT,CASSLTGEADTQYF
TRBJ2-7,TRBV4-1,NA,TRBD1,TGCGCCAGCAGCCTCGGTTTAGAGGCAGGGGGTTCCTACGAGCAGTACTTC,CASSLGLEAGGSYEQYF
TRBJ2-7,TRBV5-1,once,TRBD2,TGCGCCAGCAGTTCAACTAGCGGGATACGGAACGAGCAGTACTTC,CASSSTSGIRNEQYF
TRBJ2-3,TRBV7-1,NA,NA,TGTGCCAGCAGCTTAGAATGGGCAGGGGGGAGCACAGATACGCAGTATTTT,CASSLEWAGGSTDTQYF
TRBJ1-6,TRBV7-6,NA,NA,TGTGCCAGCAGCTCAGACTTAAATGGGAATTCACCCCTCCACTTT,CASSSDLNGNSPLHF
TRBJ2-1,TRBV7-9,once,TRBD2,TGTGCCAGCAGCTTAGGAGTAGTGACTAGCGGAGACAATGAGCAGTTCTTC,CASSLGVVTSGDNEQFF
TRBJ1-2,TRBV4-2,NA,NA,TGTGCCAGCAGCTTGCTGACAGGCTATGGCTACACCTTC,CASSLLTGYGYTF
TRBJ1-2,TRBV4-1,NA,NA,TGCGCCAGCAGCCACCGCCAGGGACGGGTCTATGGCTACACCTTC,CASSHRQGRVYGYTF
TRBJ2-1,TRBV4-1,once,TRBD2,TGCGCCAGCAGCCAAGGGGCTAGGACTAGCGGGAGCAATGAGCAGTTCTTC,CASSQGARTSGSNEQFF
TRBJ2-7,TRBV28,NA,NA,TGTGCCAGCAGTTTAGGGCAGTTCGAATACGAGCAGTACTTC,CASSLGQFEYEQYF
TRBJ2-7,TRBV2,NA,TRBD2,TGTGCCAGCAGTAGCGGGAGGGCTTACGAGCAGTACTTC,CASSSGRAYEQYF
TRBJ1-1,TRBV10-1,NA,NA,TGCGCCAGCAGTGAGAACAGGGACACTGAAGCTTTCTTT,CASSENRDTEAFF
TRBJ2-1,TRBV7-9,NA,TRBD2,TGTGCCAGCAGCCCTCCTGGCGGGAGCCAATACAATGAGCAGTTCTTC,CASSPPGGSQYNEQFF
TRBJ1-3,TRBV7-8,few,NA,TGTGCCAGCAGCCACCCACCGGGGGCTGGAAACACCATATATTTT,CASSHPPGAGNTIYF
TRBJ2-7,TRBV30,NA,NA,TGTGCCTGGAACCCCCGAACAGGGACCTACGAGCAGTACTTC,CAWNPRTGTYEQYF
TRBJ2-7,TRBV4-1,NA,NA,TGCGCCAGCAGCCAACTACCTGAGACCTACGAGCAGTACTTC,CASSQLPETYEQYF
TRBJ2-7,TRBV5-1,NA,TRBD2,TGCGCCAGCAGCGACGGACCGGGACTAGGCTACGAGCAGTACTTC,CASSDGPGLGYEQYF
TRBJ2-7,TRBV4-2,NA,NA,TGTGCCAGCAGCCGAGATCAGGGGAACCCCTACGAGCAGTACTTC,CASSRDQGNPYEQYF
TRBJ2-7,TRBV5-6,NA,TRBD2,TGTGCCAGCAGCTTGGGACTAGCGGTGTACGAGCAGTACTTC,CASSLGLAVYEQYF
TRBJ1-4,TRBV5-1,few,NA,TGCGCCAGCAGCTTGCAGGGTCTACGAGAAAAACTGTTTTTT,CASSLQGLREKLFF
TRBJ1-5,TRBV6-4,NA,NA,TGTGCCAGCAGGGCGGTCGGCAATCAGCCCCAGCATTTT,CASRAVGNQPQHF
TRBJ2-1,TRBV19,few,NA,TGTGCCAGTAGTATAGTGTTAGGCAATGAGCAGTTCTTC,CASSIVLGNEQFF
TRBJ1-2,TRBV9,NA,TRBD1,TGTGCCAGCAGCGTCTCCCCCCGGGACAGCAGCAACTATGGCTACACCTTC,CASSVSPRDSSNYGYTF
TRBJ2-3,TRBV4-2,NA,NA,TGTGCCAGCAGCCAAAGCGGCTCAGAACCAGATACGCAGTATTTT,CASSQSGSEPDTQYF
TRBJ1-5,TRBV11-2,NA,NA,TGTGCCAGCAGCTTAGATCTGGGGGCGAATAGACAGCCCCAGCATTTT,CASSLDLGANRQPQHF
TRBJ2-7,TRBV4-1,NA,TRBD1,TGCGCCAGCAGCCCCTACGGACAGGGGGCAGGCGAGCAGTACTTC,CASSPYGQGAGEQYF